This T cell receptor (beta chain) was captured by sequencing in a study of post-analysis software for immune sequencing data. The library was made from cDNA and included unique molecular identifiers. TCRdb reanalysed the PCR reads using MiXCR and keeps one entry per CDR3 protein. Of approximately 180,000 distinct CDR3 sequences listed, 25% to 35% were seen once; the top ten hold around 1.5%. General study findings and limits: Higher frequency in patients than in controls was seen for roughly five TRBV segments, with TRBV5-6, TRBV5-1 and TRBV20-1 among them.

This clonotype was observed a single time. Antigen specificity is unknown. An end of the junction does not agree with germline; a read error may underlie this. CDR3 length: 13 residues. Germline values: CDR1 DFQATT, CDR2 SNEGSKA (reference sequence). The sequencing sample was made of blood. The chain is built from TRBV20-1 and TRBJ1-1; D uncertain. The clonotype was recovered from a girl aged 5 to 17 with multiple sclerosis. The CDR3 here is CSAPSGSNTVAFF. The CDR3 nucleotides are TGCAGTGCTCCCTCGGGATCGAACACTGTAGCTTTCTTT.